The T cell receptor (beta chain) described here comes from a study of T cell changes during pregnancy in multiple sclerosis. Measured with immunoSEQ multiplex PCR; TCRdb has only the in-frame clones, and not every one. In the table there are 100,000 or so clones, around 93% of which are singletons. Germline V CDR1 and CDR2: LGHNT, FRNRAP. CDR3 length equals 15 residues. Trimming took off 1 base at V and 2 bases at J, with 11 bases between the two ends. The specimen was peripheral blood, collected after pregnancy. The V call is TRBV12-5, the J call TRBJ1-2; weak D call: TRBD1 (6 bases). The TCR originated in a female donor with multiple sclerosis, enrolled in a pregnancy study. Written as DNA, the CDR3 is TGTGCTAGTGGTTTGGGTGAGGGGGTAAACTATGGCTACACCTTC. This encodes CASGLGEGVNYGYTF.